Below are 8 T cell receptor beta chains sequenced from a single sample in a study of cytomegalovirus exposure and HLA in healthy donors. Primers for the PCR totalled 60 Vbeta and 13 Jbeta. Clones were sequenced by immunoSEQ multiplex PCR, and TCRdb holds only the in-frame ones, with some missing. Of tens of thousands of clones listed, roughly 60% were seen once; the top ten hold under 25%. Source material: PBMCs. These receptor sequences come from a man aged 50 or older in good health and CMV-seropositive.

This clone showed up just a few times. The rearrangement uses TRBV7-9 and TRBJ2-7; 7 nucleotides align to TRBD1. The length of the CDR3 is 13 residues. Unmatched junction bases numbered 7, after V lost 5 bases and J lost 6 bases. Germline assignment: CDR1 SEHNR and CDR2 FQNEAQ (reference sequence). This CDR3 is CASSLRQGGEQYF. The CDR3 region has the DNA TGTGCCAGCAGCCTCCGACAGGGTGGCGAGCAGTACTTC. The variable domain in full, with the rest retrieved from reference TRBV7-9 and TRBJ2-7, is DTGVSQNPRHKITKRGQNVTFRCDPISEHNRLYWYRQTLGQGPEFLTYFQNEAQLEKSRLLSDRFSAERPKGSFSTLEIQRTEQGDSAMYLCASSLRQGGEQYFGPGTRLTVT.

The V and J genes are TRBV18 and TRBJ2-1; D remains ambiguous. The CDR3 totals 13 residues. V lost 2 bases, J lost 6 bases, and 8 bases lay in between. Looked up from germline, CDR1 is KGHSH and CDR2 is LQKENI. CDR3 coding DNA: TGTGCCAGCTCACCATCACTCTCCAATGAGCAGTTCTTC. It encodes CASSPSLSNEQFF.

The chain links TRBV6-1 to TRBJ1-5; tentative D call: TRBD1 (6 bases). Germline CDR1 MNHNS, CDR2 SASEGT. This CDR3 spans 15 amino acids. The V gene lost 5 bases and the J gene lost 0 bases, with 11 bases spanning the gap. The chain's CDR3 is CASSQRTDSNQPQHF. In DNA form, the CDR3 reads TGTGCCAGCAGTCAAAGGACAGATAGCAATCAGCCCCAGCATTTT.

V usage is TRBV11-2 and J usage is TRBJ2-5; 7 bases are shared with TRBD2. The V segment lost 4 bases and the J segment 7 bases; nucleotides outside the gene matches: 9. Germline lookup yields CDR1 SGHAT and CDR2 FQNNGV. This CDR3 contains 14 residues. CDR3 in amino acids: CASSSLREGRTQYF. In DNA form, the CDR3 reads TGTGCCAGCAGCTCCCTTAGGGAGGGCCGGACCCAGTACTTC.

This chain connects TRBV30 to TRBJ2-3, with 7 positions matching TRBD1. This CDR3 has 14 residues. Germline CDR1 is GTSNPN and CDR2 is SVGIG (reference sequence). Trimming cost V 1 base and J 1 base; bases outside gene matches: 2. The CDR3 reads CAWSGGTGTDTQYF. Written as DNA, the CDR3 is TGTGCCTGGAGTGGAGGGACAGGCACAGATACGCAGTATTTT.

This clone has more than one count but fewer than ten. The chain joins TRBV7-2 to TRBJ1-2; D gene uncertain. Trimming removed 7 bases at V and 4 bases at J, with 16 bases between. The CDR3 has 14 residues. CDR1 and CDR2 (germline): SGHTA, FQGNSA. The DNA of the CDR3 is TGTGCCAGCACCAATTCCCGCGGAGGCTATGGCTACACCTTC. As protein: CASTNSRGGYGYTF.

The table lists this clone with a few counts. The genes are TRBV20-1 and TRBJ2-5; weak D call: TRBD2 (5 bases). Trimming took 6 bases from V and 5 from J, leaving 10 bases between them. The CDR3 has 11 residues. Germline V gene lookup returns CDR1 DFQATT and CDR2 SNEGSKA (reference sequence). The CDR3 DNA reads as TGCAGTGCCGAGAGAGGGGAGACCCAGTACTTC. It encodes CSAERGETQYF.

The J gene is TRBJ2-1, the V gene TRBV9, with TRBD1 as a possible D gene (5 bases). V lost 3 bases and J lost 6, with 19 bases in between. This CDR3 has 16 residues. From germline, CDR1 is SGDLS and CDR2 YYNGEE. The CDR3 coding sequence is TGTGCCAGCAGCGCCCCCGACGGGCCTAGGGGCAATGAGCAGTTCTTC. Its translation: CASSAPDGPRGNEQFF.